The present T cell receptor (beta chain) was sequenced within a study of T cells in Graves' hyperthyroidism and ophthalmopathy. Study-wide findings and caveats: Most expanded thyroid clonotypes above 0.001 also appeared in blood. From stable hyperthyroidism, ophthalmopathy was separated by a 13 V-J model. Progression to ophthalmopathy was predicted a median of roughly 6.6 months early.

Under 12 ml fresh peripheral blood yielded the PBMCs. Germline V gives CDR1 LNHNV, CDR2 YYDKDF (reference sequence). The CDR3 extends over 14 amino acids. V dropped 2 bases and J dropped 5 bases, with 10 bases sitting between them. This clonotype was seen ten or more times. The antigen is unknown. The investigators amplified TCR beta CDR3 regions from RNA transcripts. A set of HTBI primers served as the primers for a first-round RT-PCR of the TCR CDR3. TCRdb passed the multiplex PCR reads through MiXCR, listing each CDR3 protein once. The sample holds hundreds of thousands of distinct CDR3 sequences; around 38% are singletons and the top ten take 7.5% to 9.5%.

The V gene is TRBV15, the J gene TRBJ1-5, with D unresolved. Sequencing was done on a sample of blood. This clonotype was sampled from a man aged 18-30 years with Graves' hyperthyroidism. In DNA form, the CDR3 reads TGTGCCACCAGCAGAACGGTAAAGGATCAGCCCCAGCATTTT. It specifies CATSRTVKDQPQHF.